This T cell receptor (beta chain) was identified during a study of T cells in Graves' hyperthyroidism and ophthalmopathy (dated by TCRdb to 2018 to 2020). Notes on the research overall: To identify distinguishing TCR V-J signatures, a discovery cohort of about 100 patients was used, comprising 40 to 45 with Graves' ophthalmopathy and some 60 with stable Graves' hyperthyroidism. Prospective prediction of ophthalmopathy was tested in an independent validation cohort of 18 to 20 hyperthyroidism patients and 15 to 17 patients who later progressed to ophthalmopathy. For training and testing, the 100 or so patients in the discovery cohort were randomly divided in a 7:3 ratio. In roughly six Graves' hyperthyroidism patients, the study also compared T-cell repertoires from thyroid tissue with T-cell repertoires from blood. Following sampling, methimazole starting at 30 mg daily was given to hyperthyroidism patients, and high-dose intravenous methylprednisolone was given to ophthalmopathy patients. According to the paper, TCR Vbeta CDR3 sequencing was carried out on 120 to 150 peripheral blood samples, which came from fewer than 50 ophthalmopathy, around 75 hyperthyroidism and roughly 17 progressor patients. General conclusions and limits of the study: Sample size was not statistically predetermined, and blinding of investigators to group allocation was not performed. Blood samples also contained most of the expanded thyroid clonotypes (frequency above 0.001), which suggests that blood repertoires may reflect thyroid immune responses. A model built on a 13 V-J signature distinguished ophthalmopathy from stable hyperthyroidism, reaching 87.88% sensitivity and under 84% specificity in cross-validation and 80%/75% in testing. In validation, progression to ophthalmopathy was predicted by the model with roughly 69% sensitivity and 72.22% specificity, a median of 6.5 months before onset.

The TCR beta CDR3 regions were amplified from RNA transcripts. For the first round of RT-PCR on the TCR CDR3, the HTBI primer set was used together with the Qiagen OneStep RT-PCR kit. A second multiplex PCR round built the libraries, followed by size selection and purification. Libraries were sequenced paired-end with 100 bp reads on an Illumina HiSeq2000. Under the source paper's analysis protocol: SOAPnuke was used to process the raw data, throwing out any read that contained adapters or uncalled bases, had a mean Phred below 15, or lacked an exact constant-primer or identifier match. COPE v1.2.5 was used to merge the high-quality paired reads, and each unique nucleotide sequence was defined as a clonotype. MiTCR v1.1 was used to align the clonotypes against IMGT TRBV, TRBD and TRBJ reference segments. The analysis included only V-J combinations with a frequency above 0.0001, which together covered 99% to 99.2% of the repertoires. A TCS score was defined as the ratio of F50 (clonal expansion) to E x V (chaos), with BLOSUM62-based TCRdist applied between CDR3 peptides within each V-J. Welch's t-statistics and random forest reduced roughly 530 V-J features to roughly 13, which were used in a naive Bayes classifier (R e1071). The similarity between thyroid and blood repertoires was quantified using the Morisita-Horn index. TCRdb reran the public reads through fastp at Q25 and MiXCR, keeping productive beta chains. Every distinct CDR3 protein forms one entry, paired with its most common genes and DNA. The V and J calls come from TCRdb's annotation, not from the publication. This sample gives hundreds of thousands of distinct CDR3 sequences in total; less than 45% of them show up just once. Of the sample, about 7% is held by the ten largest clones.

Counted from cysteine to phenylalanine, this CDR3 has 13 amino acids. The sequence is cut down to CDR3 DNA, 39 bases in frame from base 1. V was cut back by 1 base and J by 7 bases, leaving a gap of 8 bases between them. CDR1 and CDR2 are drawn from the germline V gene: SGHVS, FQNEAQ. Patients with uncontrolled infections, other autoimmune diseases, pregnancy or lactation were excluded. Diagnoses relied on clinical symptoms, serum thyroxine and TRAb, thyroid ultrasound and orbital computed tomography. Total RNA was extracted with Trizol reagent, and quality was checked on an Agilent 2100 Bioanalyzer. This clonotype was observed a handful of times. The antigen this receptor binds is unknown. No per-base quality is available; no much larger clone lies one base away.

This receptor was taken from an adult man with Graves' disease, either hyperthyroidism or ophthalmopathy (not recorded which). The sequencing input was peripheral blood or thyroid tissue (not recorded which). The chain joins TRBV7-8 to TRBJ1-5, with the D gene call left open. The bases are TGTGCCAGCAGCTTAGACCTCAGGCAGCCCCAGCATTTT. Translated, it reads CASSLDLRQPQHF.